What follows is one T cell receptor (beta chain) and its context. Per the original data handling: Cell counts per sample came from amplifying reference gene primers. Measured with immunoSEQ multiplex PCR; TCRdb has only the in-frame clones, and not every one. The V and J calls and the clone size are those of that table, but D and trimming were determined from the DNA. The sample has hundreds of thousands of clones, roughly 90% seen once. The data stem from a study of blood T cell repertoires in COVID-19. About the research overall: Sites across the United States, Italy and Spain contributed samples from acute and convalescent COVID-19.

The cohort comprised adults aged 18 to 89 years residing in approximately 25 US areas. Exposed volunteers were people who met a COVID-19 case within 2 weeks before study entry. The sample consisted of PBMCs or T cells enriched from blood (not recorded which). This TCR was sampled from a woman aged 50 to 60 who had been exposed to COVID-19.

The CDR3 nucleotides are TGTGCCAGCAGTCAGACGGGACAGGGGCATTCACCCCTCCACTTT. Protein product: CASSQTGQGHSPLHF. The chain joins TRBV11-2 to TRBJ1-6, with 10 bases identical to TRBD1. The CDR3 is made up of 15 amino acids. V was pared by 6 bases and J by 8 bases, with 7 bases of the junction left unmatched. CDR1 and CDR2 (germline): SGHAT, FQNNGV.